What follows describes a single TCR beta chain. Its matching antigen is unknown. PCR was performed using 60 Vbeta and 13 Jbeta primers. Authors' methods: Roughly 80 million unique TCR beta chains, 9.5 million to 14 million shared, were counted in a later analysis. TCRdb's table, derived via immunoSEQ multiplex PCR, lists solely in-frame clones and lacks some. That table gives V, J and clone size, and the DNA gave D and trimming. This table holds roughly 100,000 clones, 65% to 85% found once. Donors likely had unrecorded immune exposures despite being nominally healthy when sampled. Germline-derived CDR1 and CDR2 are SGHTA and FQGNSA. J lost 0 bases, V lost 6 bases, and 5 bases had no gene match. The CDR3 is made up of 14 amino acids. This sample is drawn from a study of cytomegalovirus exposure and HLA in healthy donors. The study's findings and limits: In a later analysis, HLA-associated TCR beta chains were more clonally expanded than equally common others.

Source material: PBMCs. The J gene is TRBJ2-7, the V gene TRBV7-2, with 7 bases fitting TRBD1. The receptor was derived from a male donor in good health and CMV-seropositive. CDR3 DNA sequence: TGTGCCAGCAGTGGACAGGCGTCCTCCTACGAGCAGTACTTC. Protein: CASSGQASSYEQYF.